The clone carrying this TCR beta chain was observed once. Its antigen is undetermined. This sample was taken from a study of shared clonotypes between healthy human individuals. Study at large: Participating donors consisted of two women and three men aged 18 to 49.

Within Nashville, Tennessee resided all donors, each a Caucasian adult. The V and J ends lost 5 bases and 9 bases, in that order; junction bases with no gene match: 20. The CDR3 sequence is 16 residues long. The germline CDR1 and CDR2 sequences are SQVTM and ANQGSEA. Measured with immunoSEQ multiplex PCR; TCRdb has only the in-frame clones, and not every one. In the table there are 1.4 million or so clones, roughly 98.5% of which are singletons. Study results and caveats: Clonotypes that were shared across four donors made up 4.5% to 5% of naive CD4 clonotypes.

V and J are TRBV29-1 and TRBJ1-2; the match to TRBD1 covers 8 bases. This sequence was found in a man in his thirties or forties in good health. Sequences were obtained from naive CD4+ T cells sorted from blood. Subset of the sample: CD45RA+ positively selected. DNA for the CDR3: TGCAGCGTTCTAGGACAGGGTTCAATCCCCCCACCTCGCTACACCTTC. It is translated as CSVLGQGSIPPPRYTF.